This T cell receptor (beta chain) was retrieved from a study of identifying expanded T cells in peripheral blood. Study observations and caveats: Variance in clone template counts between approximately 2-week samples significantly increased with total template count across all healthy donors. Technical replicates showed about 1.2 changed clones; about two weeks roughly 15; four weeks 19.

A word on this clone: Antigen: not known.

Assay: immunoSEQ multiplex PCR; the TCRdb copy retains only in-frame clones and omits some. The data contain about 130,000 clones, approximately 86% of them singletons. V was pared by 0 bases and J by 4 bases, with 5 bases between. The CDR3 extends over 13 amino acids. CDR1 is SGHDT, CDR2 YYEEEE, per germline. This receptor was obtained from a person aged 18 to 70 in good health. Material: blood. V usage is TRBV5-6 and J usage is TRBJ1-5; D is uncertain. CDR3 in amino acids: CASSLGENQPQHF. CDR3 DNA: TGTGCCAGCAGCTTGGGTGAGAATCAGCCCCAGCATTTT. Looking up the rest from reference TRBV5-6 and TRBJ1-5 gives the full variable domain: DAGVTQSPTHLIKTRGQQVTLRCSPKSGHDTVSWYQQALGQGPQFIFQYYEEEERQRGNFPDRFSGHQFPNYSSELNVNALLLGDSALYLCASSLGENQPQHFGDGTRLSIL.